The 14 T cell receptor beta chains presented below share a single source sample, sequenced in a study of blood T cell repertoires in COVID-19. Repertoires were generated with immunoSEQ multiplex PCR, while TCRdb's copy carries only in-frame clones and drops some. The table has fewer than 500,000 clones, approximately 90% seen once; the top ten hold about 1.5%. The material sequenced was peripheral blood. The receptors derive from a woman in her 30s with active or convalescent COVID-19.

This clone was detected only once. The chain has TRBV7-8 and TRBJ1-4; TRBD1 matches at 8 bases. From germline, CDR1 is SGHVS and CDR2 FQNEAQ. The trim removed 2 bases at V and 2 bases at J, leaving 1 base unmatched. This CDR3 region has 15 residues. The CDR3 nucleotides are TGTGCCAGCAGCTTACGGACAGGGACTAATGAAAAACTGTTTTTT. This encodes CASSLRTGTNEKLFF.

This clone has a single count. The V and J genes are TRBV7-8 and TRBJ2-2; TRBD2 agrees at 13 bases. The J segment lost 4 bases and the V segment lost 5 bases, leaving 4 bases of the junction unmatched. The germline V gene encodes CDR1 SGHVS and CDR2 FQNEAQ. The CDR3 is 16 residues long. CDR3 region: CASSRTSGGLTGELFF. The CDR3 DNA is TGTGCCAGCAGCAGGACTAGCGGGGGACTCACCGGGGAGCTGTTTTTT.

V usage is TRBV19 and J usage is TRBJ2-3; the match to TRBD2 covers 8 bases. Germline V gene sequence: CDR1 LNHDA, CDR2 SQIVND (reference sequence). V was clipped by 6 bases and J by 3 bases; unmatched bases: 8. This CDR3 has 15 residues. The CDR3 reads CASRSGGGETDTQYF. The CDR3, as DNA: TGTGCCAGTAGATCGGGGGGGGGCGAAACAGATACGCAGTATTTT. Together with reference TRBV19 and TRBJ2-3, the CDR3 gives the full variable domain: DGGITQSPKYLFRKEGQNVTLSCEQNLNHDAMYWYRQDPGQGLRLIYYSQIVNDFQKGDIAEGYSVSREKKESFPLTVTSAQKNPTAFYLCASRSGGGETDTQYFGPGTRLTVL.

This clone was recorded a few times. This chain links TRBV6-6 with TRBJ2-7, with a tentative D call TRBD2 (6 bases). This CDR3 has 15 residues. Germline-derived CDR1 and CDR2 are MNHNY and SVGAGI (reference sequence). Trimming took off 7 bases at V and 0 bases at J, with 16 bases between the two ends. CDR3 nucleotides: TGTGCCAGCACCCGGGGTGGGGGACTCTCCTACGAGCAGTACTTC. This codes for CASTRGGGLSYEQYF.

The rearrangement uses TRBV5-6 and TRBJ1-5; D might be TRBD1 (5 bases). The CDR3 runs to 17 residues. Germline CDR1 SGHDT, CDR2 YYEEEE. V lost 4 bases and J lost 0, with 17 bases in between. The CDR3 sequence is CASSRGGGADSNQPQHF. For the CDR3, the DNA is TGTGCCAGCAGCCGTGGCGGTGGGGCCGATAGCAATCAGCCCCAGCATTTT.

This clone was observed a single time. This chain's CDR3 is CASSPQGSGNTIYF. The CDR3 nucleotides read TGTGCCAGCAGCCCACAGGGCTCTGGAAACACCATATATTTT. This sequence joins TRBV7-9 and TRBJ1-3, with D perhaps TRBD1 (6 bases). Trimming removed 5 bases from V and 0 bases from J, with 8 bases in between. The CDR3 contains 14 residues. CDR1 SEHNR and CDR2 FQNEAQ come from the germline V gene (reference sequence).

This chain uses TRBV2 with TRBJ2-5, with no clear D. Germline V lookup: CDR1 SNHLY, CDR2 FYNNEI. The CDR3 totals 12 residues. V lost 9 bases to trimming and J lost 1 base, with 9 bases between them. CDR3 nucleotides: TGTGCCAGTCGGTTACCCCAAGAGACCCAGTACTTC. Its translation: CASRLPQETQYF.

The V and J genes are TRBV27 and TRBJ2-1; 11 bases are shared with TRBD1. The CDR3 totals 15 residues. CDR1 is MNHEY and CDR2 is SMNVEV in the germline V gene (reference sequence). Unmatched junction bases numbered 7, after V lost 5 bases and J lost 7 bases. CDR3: CASSPGTGGVNEQFF. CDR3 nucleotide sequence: TGTGCCAGCAGTCCCGGGACAGGGGGGGTGAATGAGCAGTTCTTC.

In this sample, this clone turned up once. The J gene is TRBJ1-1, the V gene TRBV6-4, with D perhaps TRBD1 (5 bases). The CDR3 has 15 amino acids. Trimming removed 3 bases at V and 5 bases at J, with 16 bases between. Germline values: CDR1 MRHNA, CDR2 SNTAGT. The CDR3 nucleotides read TGTGCCAGCAGTGATGGAAAAGGGGTGGTAACTGAAGCTTTCTTT. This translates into CASSDGKGVVTEAFF.

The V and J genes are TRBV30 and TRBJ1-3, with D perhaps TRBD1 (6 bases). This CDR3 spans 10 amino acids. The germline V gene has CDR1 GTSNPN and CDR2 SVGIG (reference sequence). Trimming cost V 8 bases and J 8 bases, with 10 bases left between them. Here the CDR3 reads CARKGDTIYF. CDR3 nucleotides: TGTGCCCGTAAGGGGGACACCATATATTTT.

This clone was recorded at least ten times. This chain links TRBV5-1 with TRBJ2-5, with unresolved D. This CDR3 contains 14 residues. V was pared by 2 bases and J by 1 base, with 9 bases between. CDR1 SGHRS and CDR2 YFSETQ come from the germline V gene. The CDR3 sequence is CASSFSGFQETQYF. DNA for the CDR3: TGCGCCAGCAGCTTTTCAGGTTTCCAAGAGACCCAGTACTTC.

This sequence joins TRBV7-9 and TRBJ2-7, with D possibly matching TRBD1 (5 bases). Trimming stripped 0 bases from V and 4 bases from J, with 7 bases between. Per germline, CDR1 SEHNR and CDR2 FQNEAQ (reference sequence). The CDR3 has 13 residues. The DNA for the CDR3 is TGTGCCAGCAGCTTAGCGGGGCCATACGAGCAGTACTTC. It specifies CASSLAGPYEQYF.

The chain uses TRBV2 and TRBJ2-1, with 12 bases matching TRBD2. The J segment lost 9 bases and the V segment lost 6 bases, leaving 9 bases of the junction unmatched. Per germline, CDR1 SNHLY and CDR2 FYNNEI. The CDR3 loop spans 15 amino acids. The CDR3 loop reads CASRRLAGVPGEQFF. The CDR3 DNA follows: TGTGCCAGCAGAAGACTAGCGGGAGTCCCTGGTGAGCAGTTCTTC.

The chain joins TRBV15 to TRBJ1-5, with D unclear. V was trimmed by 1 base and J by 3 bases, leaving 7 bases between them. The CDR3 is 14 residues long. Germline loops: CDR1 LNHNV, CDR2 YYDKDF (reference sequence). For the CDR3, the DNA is TGTGCCACCAGCAGAGGGAGGGCCAATCAGCCCCAGCATTTT. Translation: CATSRGRANQPQHF.